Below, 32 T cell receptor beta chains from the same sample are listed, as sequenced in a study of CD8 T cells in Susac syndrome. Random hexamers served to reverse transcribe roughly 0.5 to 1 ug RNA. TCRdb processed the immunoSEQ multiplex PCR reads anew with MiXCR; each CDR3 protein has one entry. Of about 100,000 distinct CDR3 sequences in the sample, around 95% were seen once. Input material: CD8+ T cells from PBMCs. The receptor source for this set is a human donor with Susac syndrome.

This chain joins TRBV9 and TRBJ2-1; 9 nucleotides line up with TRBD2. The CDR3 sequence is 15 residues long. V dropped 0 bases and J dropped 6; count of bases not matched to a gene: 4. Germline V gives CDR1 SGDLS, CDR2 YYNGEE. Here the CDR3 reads CASSVASGGPNEQFF. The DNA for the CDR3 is TGTGCCAGCAGCGTAGCCAGCGGGGGGCCCAATGAGCAGTTCTTC.

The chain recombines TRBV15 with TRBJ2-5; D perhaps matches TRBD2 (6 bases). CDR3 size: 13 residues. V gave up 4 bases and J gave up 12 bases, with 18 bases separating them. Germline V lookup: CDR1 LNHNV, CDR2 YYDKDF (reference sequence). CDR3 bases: TGTGCCACCAGCACCAAACAGGAGGGCAGCGAGTACTTC. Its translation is CATSTKQEGSEYF.

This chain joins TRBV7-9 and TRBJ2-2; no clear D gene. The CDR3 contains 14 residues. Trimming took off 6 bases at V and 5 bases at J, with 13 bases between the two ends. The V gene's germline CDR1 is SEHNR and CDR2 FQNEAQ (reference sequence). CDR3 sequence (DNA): TGTGCCAGCAGTCCACCCCTGTTAACCGGGGAGCTGTTTTTT. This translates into CASSPPLLTGELFF.

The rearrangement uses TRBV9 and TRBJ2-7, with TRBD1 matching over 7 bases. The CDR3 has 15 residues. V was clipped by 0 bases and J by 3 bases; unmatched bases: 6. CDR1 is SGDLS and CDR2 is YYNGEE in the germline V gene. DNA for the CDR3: TGTGCCAGCAGCGTAGACGGGACAGTTTTCTACGAGCAGTACTTC. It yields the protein CASSVDGTVFYEQYF. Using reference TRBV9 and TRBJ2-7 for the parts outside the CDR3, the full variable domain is DSGVTQTPKHLITATGQRVTLRCSPRSGDLSVYWYQQSLDQGLQFLIQYYNGEERAKGNILERFSAQQFPDLHSELNLSSLELGDSALYFCASSVDGTVFYEQYFGPGTRLTVT.

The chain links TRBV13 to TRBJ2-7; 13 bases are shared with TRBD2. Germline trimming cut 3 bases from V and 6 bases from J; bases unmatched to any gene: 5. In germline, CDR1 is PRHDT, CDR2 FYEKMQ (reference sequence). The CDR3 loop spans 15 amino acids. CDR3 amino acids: CASSLRGLAGTEQYF. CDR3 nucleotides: TGTGCCAGCAGCTTGCGGGGACTAGCGGGAACCGAGCAGTACTTC.

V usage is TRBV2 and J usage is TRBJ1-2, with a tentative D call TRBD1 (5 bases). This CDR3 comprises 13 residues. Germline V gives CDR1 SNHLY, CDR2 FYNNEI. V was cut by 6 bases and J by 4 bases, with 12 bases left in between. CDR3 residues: CASRKDRFYGYTF. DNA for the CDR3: TGTGCCAGCAGGAAAGACAGATTCTATGGCTACACCTTC.

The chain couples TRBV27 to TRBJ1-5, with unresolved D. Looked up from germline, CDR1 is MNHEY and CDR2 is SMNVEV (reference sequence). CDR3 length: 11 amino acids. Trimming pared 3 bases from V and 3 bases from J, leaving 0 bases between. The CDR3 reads CASSFNQPQHF. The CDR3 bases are TGTGCCAGCAGTTTCAATCAGCCCCAGCATTTT.

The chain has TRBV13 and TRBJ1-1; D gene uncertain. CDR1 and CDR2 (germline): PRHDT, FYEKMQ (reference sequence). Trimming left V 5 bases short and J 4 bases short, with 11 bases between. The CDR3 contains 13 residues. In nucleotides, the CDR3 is TGTGCCAGCAGCGAAACAGTCCTCACTGAAGCTTTCTTT. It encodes CASSETVLTEAFF.

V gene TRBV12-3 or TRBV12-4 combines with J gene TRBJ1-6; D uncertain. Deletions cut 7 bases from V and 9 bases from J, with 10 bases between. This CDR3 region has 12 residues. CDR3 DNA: TGTGCCAGCAAGGGAGCGAGTTCACCCCTCCACTTT. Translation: CASKGASSPLHF.

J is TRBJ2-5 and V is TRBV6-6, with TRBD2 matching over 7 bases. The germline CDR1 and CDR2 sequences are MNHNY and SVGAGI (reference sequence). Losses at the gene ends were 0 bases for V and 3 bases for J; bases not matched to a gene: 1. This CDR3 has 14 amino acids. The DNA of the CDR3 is TGTGCCAGCAGTTACTCGGGGACTAAAGAGACCCAGTACTTC. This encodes CASSYSGTKETQYF.

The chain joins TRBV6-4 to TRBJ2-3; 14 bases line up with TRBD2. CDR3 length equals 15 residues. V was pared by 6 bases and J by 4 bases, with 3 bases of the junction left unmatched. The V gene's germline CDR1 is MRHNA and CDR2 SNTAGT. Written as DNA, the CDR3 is TGTGCCAGCAGCAGGACTAGCGGGGGGCCAGATACGCAGTATTTT. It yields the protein CASSRTSGGPDTQYF.

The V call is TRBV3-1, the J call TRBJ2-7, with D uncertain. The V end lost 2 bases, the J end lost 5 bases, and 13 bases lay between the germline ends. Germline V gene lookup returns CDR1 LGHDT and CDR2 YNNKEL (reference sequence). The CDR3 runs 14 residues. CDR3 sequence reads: CASSQNFGTDEQYF. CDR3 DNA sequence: TGTGCCAGCAGCCAAAATTTTGGCACCGACGAGCAGTACTTC.

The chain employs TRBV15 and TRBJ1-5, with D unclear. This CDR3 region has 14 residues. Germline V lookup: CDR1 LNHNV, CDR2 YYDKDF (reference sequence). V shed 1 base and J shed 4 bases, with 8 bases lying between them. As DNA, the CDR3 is TGTGCCACCAGCAGAGCGGGAGGGAATCAGCCCCAGCATTTT. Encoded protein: CATSRAGGNQPQHF.

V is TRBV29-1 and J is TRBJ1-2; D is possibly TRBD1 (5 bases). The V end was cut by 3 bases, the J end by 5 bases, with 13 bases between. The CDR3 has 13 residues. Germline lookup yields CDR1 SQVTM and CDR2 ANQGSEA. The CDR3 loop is CSVDRGGWYGYTF. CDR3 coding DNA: TGCAGCGTTGACCGCGGGGGATGGTATGGCTACACCTTC.

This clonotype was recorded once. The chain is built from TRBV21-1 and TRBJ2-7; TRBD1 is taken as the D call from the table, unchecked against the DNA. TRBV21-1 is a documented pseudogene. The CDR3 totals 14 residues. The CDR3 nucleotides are TGTGCCAGCAGCAGGACAGTCGATACCTACGAGCAGTACTTC. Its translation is CASSRTVDTYEQYF.

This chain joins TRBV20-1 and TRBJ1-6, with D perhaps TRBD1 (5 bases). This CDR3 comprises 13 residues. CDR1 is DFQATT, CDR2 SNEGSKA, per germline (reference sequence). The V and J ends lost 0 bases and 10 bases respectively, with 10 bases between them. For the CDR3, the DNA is TGCAGTGCTAGAGATTGGGACCACTCACCCCTCCACTTT. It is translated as CSARDWDHSPLHF.

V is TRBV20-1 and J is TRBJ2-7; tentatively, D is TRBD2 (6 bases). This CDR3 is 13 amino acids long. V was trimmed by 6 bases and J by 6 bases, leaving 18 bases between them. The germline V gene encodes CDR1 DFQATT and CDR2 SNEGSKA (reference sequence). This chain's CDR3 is CSARWDSPLEQYF. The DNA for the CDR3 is TGCAGTGCAAGGTGGGACTCACCCCTCGAGCAGTACTTC.

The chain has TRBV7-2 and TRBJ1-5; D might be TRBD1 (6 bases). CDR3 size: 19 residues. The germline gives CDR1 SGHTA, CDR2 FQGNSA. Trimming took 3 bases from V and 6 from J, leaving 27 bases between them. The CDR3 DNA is TGTGCCAGCAGCTTGCGCACACCGATATGGGGGGCTGGGAGTCAGCCCCAGCATTTT. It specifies CASSLRTPIWGAGSQPQHF. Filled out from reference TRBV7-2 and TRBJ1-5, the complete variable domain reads GAGVSQSPSNKVTEKGKDVELRCDPISGHTALYWYRQSLGQGLEFLIYFQGNSAPDKSGLPSDRFSAERTGGSVSTLTIQRTQQEDSAVYLCASSLRTPIWGAGSQPQHFGDGTRLSIL.

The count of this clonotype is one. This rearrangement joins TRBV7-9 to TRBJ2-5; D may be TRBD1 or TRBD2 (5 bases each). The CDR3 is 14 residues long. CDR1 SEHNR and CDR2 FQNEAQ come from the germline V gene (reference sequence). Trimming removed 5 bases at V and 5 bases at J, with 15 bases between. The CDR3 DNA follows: TGTGCCAGCAGCCCTACAGGACTTCGGGAGACCCAGTACTTC. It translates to CASSPTGLRETQYF.

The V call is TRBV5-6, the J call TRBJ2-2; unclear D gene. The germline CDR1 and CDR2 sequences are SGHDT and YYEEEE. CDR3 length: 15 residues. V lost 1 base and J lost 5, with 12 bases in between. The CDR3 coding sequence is TGTGCCAGCAGCTTGTTAGCCAGCAGGACCGGGGAGCTGTTTTTT. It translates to CASSLLASRTGELFF.

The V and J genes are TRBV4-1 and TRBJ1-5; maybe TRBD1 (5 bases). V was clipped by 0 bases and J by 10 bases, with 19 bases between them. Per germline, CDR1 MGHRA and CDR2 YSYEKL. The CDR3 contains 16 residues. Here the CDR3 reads CASSQDGNVRGQPQHF. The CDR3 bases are TGCGCCAGCAGCCAAGACGGCAACGTCAGAGGACAACCCCAGCATTTT.

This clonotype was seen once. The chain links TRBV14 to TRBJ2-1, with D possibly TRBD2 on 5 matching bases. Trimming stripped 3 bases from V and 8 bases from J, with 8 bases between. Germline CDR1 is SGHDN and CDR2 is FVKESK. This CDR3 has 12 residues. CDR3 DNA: TGTGCCAGCAGCCAGAGGGTTTATGAGCAGTTCTTC. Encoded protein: CASSQRVYEQFF.

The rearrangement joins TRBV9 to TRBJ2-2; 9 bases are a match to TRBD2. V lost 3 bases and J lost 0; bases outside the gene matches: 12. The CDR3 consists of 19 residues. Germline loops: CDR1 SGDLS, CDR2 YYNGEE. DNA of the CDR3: TGTGCCAGCAGCGGGCTAGCGGGGAGGCAGAACGCGAACACCGGGGAGCTGTTTTTT. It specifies CASSGLAGRQNANTGELFF.

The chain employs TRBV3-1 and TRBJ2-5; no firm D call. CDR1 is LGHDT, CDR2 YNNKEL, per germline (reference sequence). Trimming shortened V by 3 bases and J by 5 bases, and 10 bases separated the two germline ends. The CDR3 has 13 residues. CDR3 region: CASSHFGYETQYF. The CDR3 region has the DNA TGTGCCAGCAGCCACTTCGGGTACGAGACCCAGTACTTC.

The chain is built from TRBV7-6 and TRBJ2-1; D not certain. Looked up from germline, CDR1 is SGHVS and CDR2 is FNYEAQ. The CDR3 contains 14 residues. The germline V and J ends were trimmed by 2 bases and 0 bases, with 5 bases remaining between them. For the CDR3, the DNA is TGTGCCAGCAGCTTACAGGACTCCTACAATGAGCAGTTCTTC. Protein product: CASSLQDSYNEQFF.

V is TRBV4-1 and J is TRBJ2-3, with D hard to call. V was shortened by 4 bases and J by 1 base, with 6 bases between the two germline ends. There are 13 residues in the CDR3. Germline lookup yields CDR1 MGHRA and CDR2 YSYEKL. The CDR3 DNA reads TGCGCCAGCAGCCGGGCAGGCACAGATACGCAGTATTTT. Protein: CASSRAGTDTQYF.

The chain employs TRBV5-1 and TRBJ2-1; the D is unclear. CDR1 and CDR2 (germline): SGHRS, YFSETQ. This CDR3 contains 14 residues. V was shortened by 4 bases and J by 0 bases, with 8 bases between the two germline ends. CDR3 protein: CASSISSSYNEQFF. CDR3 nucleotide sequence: TGCGCCAGCAGCATCAGCAGCTCCTACAATGAGCAGTTCTTC.

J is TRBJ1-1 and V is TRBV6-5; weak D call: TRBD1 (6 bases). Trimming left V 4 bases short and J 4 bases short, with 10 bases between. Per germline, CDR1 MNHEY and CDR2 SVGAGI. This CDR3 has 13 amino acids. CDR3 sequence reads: CASSWGASTEAFF. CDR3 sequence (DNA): TGTGCCAGCAGTTGGGGGGCCAGCACTGAAGCTTTCTTT.

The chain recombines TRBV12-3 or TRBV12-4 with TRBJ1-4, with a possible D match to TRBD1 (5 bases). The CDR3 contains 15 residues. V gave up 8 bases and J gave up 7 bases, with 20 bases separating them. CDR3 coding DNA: TGTGCCAGCGGCGTATCAGGGATGGAGGGTGAAAAACTGTTTTTT. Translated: CASGVSGMEGEKLFF.

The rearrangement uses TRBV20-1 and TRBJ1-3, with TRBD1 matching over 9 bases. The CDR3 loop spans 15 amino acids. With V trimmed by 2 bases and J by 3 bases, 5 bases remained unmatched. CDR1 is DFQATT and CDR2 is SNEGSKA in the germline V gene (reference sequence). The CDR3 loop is CSARPQGALGNTIYF. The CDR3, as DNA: TGCAGTGCTAGACCACAGGGGGCGCTTGGAAACACCATATATTTT.

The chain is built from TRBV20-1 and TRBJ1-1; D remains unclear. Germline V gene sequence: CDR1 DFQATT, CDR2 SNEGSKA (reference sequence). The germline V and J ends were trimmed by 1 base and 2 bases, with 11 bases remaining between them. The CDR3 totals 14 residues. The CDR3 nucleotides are TGCAGTGCTAGAGGAAACCCCACCAACACTGAAGCTTTCTTT. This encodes CSARGNPTNTEAFF.

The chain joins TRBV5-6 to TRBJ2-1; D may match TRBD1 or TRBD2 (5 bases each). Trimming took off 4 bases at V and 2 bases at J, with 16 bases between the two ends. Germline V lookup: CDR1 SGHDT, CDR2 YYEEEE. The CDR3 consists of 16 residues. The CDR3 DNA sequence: TGTGCCAGCAGCCGGCAGGACTGGGACCCCTACAATGAGCAGTTCTTC. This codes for CASSRQDWDPYNEQFF.